A single sample gave rise to the 5 T cell receptor beta chains below, sequenced in a study of shared clonotypes between healthy human individuals. The table came from immunoSEQ multiplex PCR; TCRdb's copy has only in-frame clones and leaves some out. The table has roughly 2.6 million clones, 90% to 95% seen once. Specimen: naive CD4+ T cells sorted from blood. Documented subset: CD45RA+ positively selected. These receptor sequences come from a man between 18 and 35 years old in good health.

V and J are TRBV18 and TRBJ2-1, with D tentatively TRBD1 (6 bases). The CDR3 spans 13 residues. Trimming took 3 bases from V and 9 from J, leaving 12 bases between them. CDR1 is KGHSH, CDR2 LQKENI, per germline. CDR3 protein: CASSPSGVGEQFF. The CDR3 nucleotides are TGTGCCAGCTCACCGTCAGGGGTCGGTGAGCAGTTCTTC.

On this clone: The same CDR3 also results from other DNA sequences found in this sample. The rearrangement uses TRBV9 and TRBJ1-3; D gene uncertain. V was shortened by 0 bases and J by 0 bases, with 4 bases between the two germline ends. CDR3 length equals 14 residues. Germline loops: CDR1 SGDLS, CDR2 YYNGEE. DNA for the CDR3: TGTGCCAGCAGCGTAGGAGTCTCTGGAAACACCATATATTTT. It encodes CASSVGVSGNTIYF.

CDR3 sequence (DNA): TGTGCCACCCGGGCGGCTAACTATGGCTACACCTTC. Its translation: CATRAANYGYTF. The V call is TRBV2, the J call TRBJ1-2, with D unclear. CDR1 is SNHLY, CDR2 FYNNEI, per germline. V was clipped by 10 bases and J by 0 bases, with 9 bases between them. The CDR3 sequence is 12 residues long.

The chain couples TRBV19 to TRBJ1-1; D is perhaps TRBD1 (6 bases). With 3 bases removed from V and 1 base from J, the gap between germline ends came to 21 bases. This CDR3 region has 18 residues. Germline CDR1 is LNHDA and CDR2 is SQIVND (reference sequence). CDR3 sequence: CASSIGLAGDRWNTEAFF. The CDR3 nucleotides read TGTGCCAGTAGTATTGGTTTAGCAGGGGATAGGTGGAACACTGAAGCTTTCTTT.

This sequence joins TRBV10-1 and TRBJ2-7, with 9 bases aligning to TRBD1. CDR1 WNHNN and CDR2 SYGVQD come from the germline V gene (reference sequence). The CDR3 consists of 15 residues. Trimming cost V 6 bases and J 3 bases; bases outside gene matches: 9. The CDR3 loop reads CASSDPGTGFYEQYF. CDR3 DNA: TGCGCCAGCAGCGACCCCGGGACAGGGTTCTACGAGCAGTACTTC.